This is a list of T cell receptor beta chains from one sample in a study of long-term antiretroviral therapy in people with HIV. Sequenced by immunoSEQ multiplex PCR; TCRdb stores in-frame clones only, minus some. The sample includes fewer than 30,000 clones, approximately 95% seen only once; the top ten take approximately 8.8%. The source was unsorted PBMCs, collected 5.3 years after starting antiretroviral therapy. Receptor source: a man aged 30-40 years with HIV. Both conserved end residues are part of each CDR3. The D gene is left open where the match is weak. Rows give clone size only sometimes, using once, few, many, or a class for an expanded clone.

CASSRAREGYGYTF	TGTGCCAGCAGCCGGGCCAGGGAGGGCTATGGCTACACCTTC	14	TRBV14	TRBJ1-2	.	.
CASSLIGRQGLSTGELFF	TGCGCCAGCAGCTTGATCGGGAGGCAGGGCTTAAGCACCGGGGAGCTGTTTTTT	18	TRBV5-1	TRBJ2-2	TRBD2	.
CASSLLLAGGDTQYF	TGTGCCAGCAGTTTATTACTAGCGGGAGGGGATACGCAGTATTTT	15	TRBV27	TRBJ2-3	TRBD2	.
CAISVPNYGYTF	TGTGCCATTTCTGTCCCGAACTATGGCTACACCTTC	12	TRBV7-2	TRBJ1-2	.	.
CASSLTLRQSRYNEQFF	TGCGCCAGCAGCTTGACCCTGCGACAGAGCCGCTACAATGAGCAGTTCTTC	17	TRBV5-1	TRBJ2-1	.	.
CASSSMGGLAGATDTQYF	TGTGCCAGCAGCTCAATGGGTGGACTAGCGGGTGCAACAGATACGCAGTATTTT	18	TRBV11-3	TRBJ2-3	TRBD2	.
CASSDFQGRTDTQYF	TGTGCCAGCAGTGACTTCCAGGGCAGGACAGATACGCAGTATTTT	15	TRBV6-1	TRBJ2-3	.	.
CASSSPRTGDTEAFF	TGTGCCAGCAGTTCCCCAAGGACAGGGGACACTGAAGCTTTCTTT	15	TRBV6-5	TRBJ1-1	TRBD1	.
CASNGRGMNTEAFF	TGCGCCAGCAACGGAAGGGGCATGAACACTGAAGCTTTCTTT	14	TRBV5-1	TRBJ1-1	.	.
CASSYGTLAGEQFF	TGTGCCAGCAGTTACGGGACGTTGGCCGGTGAGCAGTTCTTC	14	TRBV6-5	TRBJ2-1	.	.
CATREARQGGQPQHF	TGTGCCACCAGGGAGGCCCGACAGGGTGGCCAGCCCCAGCATTTT	15	TRBV15	TRBJ1-5	TRBD1	.
CASSYWPGGTYEQYF	TGTGCCAGCAGTTATTGGCCAGGGGGAACCTACGAGCAGTACTTC	15	TRBV2	TRBJ2-7	TRBD1	few
CASSPPIDSLGSTDTQYF	TGTGCCAGCTCACCACCGATCGATAGCTTAGGTAGCACAGATACGCAGTATTTT	18	TRBV18	TRBJ2-3	.	few
CASDEGNQPQHF	TGTGCCAGCGATGAGGGCAATCAGCCCCAGCATTTT	12	TRBV2	TRBJ1-5	.	.
CASSHRTSGRPTSSYNEQFF	TGTGCCAGCAGCCATCGGACTAGCGGGAGGCCCACTAGCTCCTACAATGAGCAGTTCTTC	20	TRBV9	TRBJ2-1	TRBD2	.
CASSLVGLAEISYEQYF	TGTGCCAGCAGCTTAGTCGGGCTAGCGGAAATCTCCTACGAGCAGTACTTC	17	TRBV7-2	TRBJ2-7	TRBD2	.
CAWRPLEGVRETQYF	TGTGCCTGGAGGCCCCTGGAGGGGGTGAGGGAGACCCAGTACTTC	15	TRBV30	TRBJ2-5	.	.
CASSLESAGGYGGYTF	TGTGCCAGCAGTTTAGAGTCTGCTGGGGGGTATGGTGGCTACACCTTC	16	TRBV28	TRBJ1-2	.	once
CASSQAFGEQYF	TGTGCCAGCAGCCAAGCGTTCGGAGAGCAGTACTTC	12	TRBV4-2	TRBJ2-7	.	.
CASSYSTRAELFF	TGTGCCAGCAGTTACTCGACCCGGGCCGAGCTGTTTTTT	13	TRBV6-6	TRBJ2-2	.	.
CASSGTGGNQPQHF	TGTGCCAGCTCCGGGACAGGGGGCAATCAGCCCCAGCATTTT	14	TRBV19	TRBJ1-5	TRBD1	.
CASSLDDDEQFF	TGTGCCAGCAGCTTGGATGACGATGAGCAGTTCTTC	12	TRBV5-5	TRBJ2-1	.	.
CASSFTTDMNTEAFF	TGTGCCAGCAGCTTTACTACAGACATGAACACTGAAGCTTTCTTT	15	TRBV7-2	TRBJ1-1	.	.
CASSMGRGESSYEQYF	TGTGCCAGTAGTATGGGAAGGGGGGAAAGCTCCTACGAGCAGTACTTC	16	TRBV19	TRBJ2-7	.	.
CASSVQDSYEQYF	TGTGCCAGCAGCGTACAGGATTCGTACGAGCAGTACTTC	13	TRBV9	TRBJ2-7	.	.
CASSLTGGNSYNEQFF	TGCGCCAGCAGCTTGACAGGGGGAAACTCCTACAATGAGCAGTTCTTC	16	TRBV5-1	TRBJ2-1	TRBD1	.
CASSLGGGQVVYEQYF	TGTGCCAGCAGCTTAGGGGGGGGACAGGTAGTCTACGAGCAGTACTTC	16	TRBV7-2	TRBJ2-7	.	.
CASSRLPSGSTDTQYF	TGTGCCAGCAGCCGCCTCCCTAGCGGGTCCACAGATACGCAGTATTTT	16	TRBV28	TRBJ2-3	TRBD2	.
CASSSMGQFGLSLRETQYF	TGTGCCAGCAGCTCGATGGGACAGTTCGGCCTTTCCTTACGAGAGACCCAGTACTTC	19	TRBV7-8	TRBJ2-5	TRBD1	.
CASKPGAYEQFF	TGTGCCAGCAAGCCCGGGGCATATGAGCAGTTCTTC	12	TRBV2	TRBJ2-1	.	.
CASSQGLSYEQYF	TGCGCCAGCAGCCAGGGGCTGTCCTACGAGCAGTACTTC	13	TRBV4-1	TRBJ2-7	.	.
CASSLESIPPSYEQYF	TGTGCCAGCAGCTTAGAATCGATACCTCCCTCCTACGAGCAGTACTTC	16	TRBV11-2	TRBJ2-7	.	.
CASQGDFNTEAFF	TGTGCCAGCCAGGGTGACTTCAACACTGAAGCTTTCTTT	13	TRBV2	TRBJ1-1	.	.
CASRTSGYNEQFF	TGTGCCAGCCGCACTAGCGGATACAATGAGCAGTTCTTC	13	TRBV19	TRBJ2-1	TRBD2	.
CASSSGEGGTETQYF	TGTGCCAGCAGCTCCGGAGAAGGTGGGACTGAGACCCAGTACTTC	15	TRBV7-9	TRBJ2-5	.	.
CASTYSRALRVQDTEAFF	TGTGCCAGCACCTACTCCCGGGCCTTAAGAGTTCAGGACACTGAAGCTTTCTTT	18	TRBV5-5	TRBJ1-1	.	.
CASIGPRGSYNSPLHF	TGTGCCAGCATAGGCCCCCGGGGTTCATATAATTCACCCCTCCACTTT	16	TRBV2	TRBJ1-6	.	.
CASSFLQGPEETQYF	TGTGCCAGCAGCTTCCTACAGGGTCCGGAAGAGACCCAGTACTTC	15	TRBV7-9	TRBJ2-5	.	.
CASSLKALGRQETQYF	TGTGCCAGCAGCTTAAAGGCTTTGGGACGGCAAGAGACCCAGTACTTC	16	TRBV13	TRBJ2-5	.	.
CASSSGDSTGELFF	TGCGCCAGCAGCTCGGGCGACTCGACCGGGGAGCTGTTTTTT	14	TRBV5-1	TRBJ2-2	.	.
CASSIGLAGDYEQYF	TGTGCCAGTAGTATCGGACTAGCGGGAGACTACGAGCAGTACTTC	15	TRBV19	TRBJ2-7	TRBD2	.
CASSLADRVGEQYF	TGTGCCAGCAGCTTGGCGGACAGGGTAGGGGAGCAGTACTTC	14	TRBV5-5	TRBJ2-7	TRBD1	.
CASSQGTGGGNTEAFF	TGTGCCAGCAGCCAAGGCACAGGGGGAGGTAACACTGAAGCTTTCTTT	16	TRBV7-6	TRBJ1-1	TRBD1	.
CASSLAHVGRNYNEQFF	TGTGCTAGCAGCTTAGCGCACGTGGGGCGAAACTACAATGAGCAGTTCTTC	17	TRBV7-7	TRBJ2-1	.	.
CASSRYRGVFASTGELFF	TGTGCCAGCAGCAGATACAGGGGGGTCTTCGCGAGCACCGGGGAGCTGTTTTTT	18	TRBV5-5	TRBJ2-2	TRBD1	once
CASSASGGTQETQYF	TGTGCCAGCAGTGCTAGCGGGGGAACCCAAGAGACCCAGTACTTC	15	TRBV6-1	TRBJ2-5	TRBD2	.
CATSSELQGKETQYF	TGTGCCACCAGCAGCGAATTACAGGGGAAGGAGACCCAGTACTTC	15	TRBV15	TRBJ2-5	TRBD1	.
CASSDRGISYGYTF	TGTGCCAGCAGTGACAGGGGGATCAGCTATGGCTACACCTTC	14	TRBV2	TRBJ1-2	TRBD1	few
CASSSLTGSGNTIYF	TGTGCCAGCAGCTCGTTGACAGGGTCTGGAAACACCATATATTTT	15	TRBV5-4	TRBJ1-3	TRBD1	.
CASTRLAETDTQYF	TGTGCCAGCACCCGACTAGCGGAAACAGATACGCAGTATTTT	14	TRBV6-5	TRBJ2-3	TRBD2	.
CASSVVPGDTQYF	TGTGCCAGCAGCGTCGTCCCGGGGGATACGCAGTATTTT	13	TRBV13	TRBJ2-3	.	.
CASSTRDSQGYEQYF	TGTGCCAGCAGCACCCGGGACAGCCAGGGGTACGAGCAGTACTTC	15	TRBV7-2	TRBJ2-7	TRBD1	.
CAWSSGYRGNSPLHF	TGTGCCTGGAGTAGTGGGTACCGTGGGAATTCACCCCTCCACTTT	15	TRBV30	TRBJ1-6	.	.